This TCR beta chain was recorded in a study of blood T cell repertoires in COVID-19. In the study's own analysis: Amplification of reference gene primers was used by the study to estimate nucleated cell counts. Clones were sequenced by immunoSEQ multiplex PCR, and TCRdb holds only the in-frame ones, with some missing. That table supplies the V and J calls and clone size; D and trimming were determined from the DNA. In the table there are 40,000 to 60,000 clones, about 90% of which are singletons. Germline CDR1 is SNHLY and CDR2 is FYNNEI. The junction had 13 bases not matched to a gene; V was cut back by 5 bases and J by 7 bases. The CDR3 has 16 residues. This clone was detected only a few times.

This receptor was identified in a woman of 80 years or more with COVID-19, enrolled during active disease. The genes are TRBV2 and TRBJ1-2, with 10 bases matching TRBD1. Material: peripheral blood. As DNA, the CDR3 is TGTGCCAGCAGTCGGCTTGGGAGGGACAGGGGAATTGGCTACACCTTC. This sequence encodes CASSRLGRDRGIGYTF.